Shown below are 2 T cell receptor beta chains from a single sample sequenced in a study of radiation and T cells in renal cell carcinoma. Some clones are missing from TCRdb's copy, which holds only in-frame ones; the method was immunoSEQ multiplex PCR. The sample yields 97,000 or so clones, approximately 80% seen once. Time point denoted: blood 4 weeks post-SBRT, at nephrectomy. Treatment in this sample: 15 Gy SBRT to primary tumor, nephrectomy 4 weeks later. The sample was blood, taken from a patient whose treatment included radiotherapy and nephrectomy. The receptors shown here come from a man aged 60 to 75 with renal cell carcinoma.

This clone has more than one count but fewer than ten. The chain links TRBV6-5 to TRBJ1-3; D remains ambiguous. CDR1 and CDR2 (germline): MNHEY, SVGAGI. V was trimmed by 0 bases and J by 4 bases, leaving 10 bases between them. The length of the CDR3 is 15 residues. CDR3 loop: CASSYSAVLGNTIYF. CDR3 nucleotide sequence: TGTGCCAGCAGTTACTCAGCGGTCCTCGGAAACACCATATATTTT.

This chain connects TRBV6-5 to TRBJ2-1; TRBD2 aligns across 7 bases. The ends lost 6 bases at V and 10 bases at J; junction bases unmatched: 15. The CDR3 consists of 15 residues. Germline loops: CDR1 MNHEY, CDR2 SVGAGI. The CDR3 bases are TGTGCCAGCAGACCGGGACTAAGCGTACAACAGGAGCAGTTCTTC. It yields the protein CASRPGLSVQQEQFF.